Listed below are T cell receptor beta chains from one sample, sequenced in a study of CD8 T cells in ankylosing spondylitis. TCRdb processed the 5' RACE reads anew with MiXCR; each CDR3 protein has one entry. Among about 500,000 distinct CDR3 sequences, more than 9.5% were seen once, and the ten largest hold 6.8%. The sample taken for sequencing was blood, either unsorted or a sorted T cell fraction (not recorded which). These receptors all come from a male donor with ankylosing spondylitis. The CDR3 runs from the conserved cysteine through the conserved F or W. The D gene is left open where the match is weak. The size field is filled for only some rows; it gives once, few, many or a size class.

v_gene	abundance	j_gene	d_gene	CDR3nt	CDR3aa
TRBV3-1	few	TRBJ2-5	-	TGTGCCAGCAGCCAAGATCAGGCGGTAACTGAGACCCAGTACTTC	CASSQDQAVTETQYF
TRBV30	-	TRBJ1-5	-	TGTGCCTGGAGTGTACTAGGATCGCAGCCCCAGCATTTT	CAWSVLGSQPQHF
TRBV20-1	few	TRBJ2-1	-	TGCAGTGCCAATAGCAGAACCTACAATGAGCAGTTCTTC	CSANSRTYNEQFF
TRBV20-1	-	TRBJ2-2	-	TGCAGTGCGTACACCGGGGAGCTGTTTTTT	CSAYTGELFF
TRBV7-9	-	TRBJ1-1	-	TGTGCCAGCAGCTTAATCGTCCCCCGGGACTTAGGAACTGAAGCTTTCTTT	CASSLIVPRDLGTEAFF
TRBV29-1	-	TRBJ2-5	TRBD2	TGCAGCGTCGGGACTAGCGGGAGTTGGGAGACCCAGTACTTC	CSVGTSGSWETQYF
TRBV5-1	-	TRBJ1-4	TRBD1	TGCGCCAGCAGTTTACAGGGGCTAACAACTAATGAAAAACTGTTTTTT	CASSLQGLTTNEKLFF
TRBV20-1	few	TRBJ2-5	TRBD1	TGCAGTGCTAGACCCCAGGGGGCTTGGGAGACCCAGTACTTC	CSARPQGAWETQYF
TRBV20-1	-	TRBJ2-7	-	TGCAGTGCTAGAGTCTTGGACGGGGAGTACGAGCAGTACTTC	CSARVLDGEYEQYF
TRBV11-1	-	TRBJ2-3	TRBD2	TGTGCCAGCAGGCCGGGTGGTACAGCGACTAGCGGGAGCACAGATACGCAGTATTTT	CASRPGGTATSGSTDTQYF
TRBV27	-	TRBJ1-2	-	TGTGCCAGCAGTCCCTGGCCGGGATGGGGCTACACCTTC	CASSPWPGWGYTF
TRBV3-1	-	TRBJ1-3	-	TGTGCCAGCAGCCACGGGGAAATAAACACCATATATTTT	CASSHGEINTIYF
TRBV5-6	few	TRBJ1-5	TRBD1	TGTGCCAGCAGCTTGGGACAGGGTGTATCGAAGCCCCAGCATTTT	CASSLGQGVSKPQHF
TRBV19	few	TRBJ2-1	TRBD2	TGTGCCAGTAGTACCCAGGGTAGCGGGAGAGGTGAGCAGTTCTTC	CASSTQGSGRGEQFF
TRBV18	many	TRBJ1-1	-	TGTGCCAGCTCACCTGGGTTGCGCGACACTGAAGCTTTCTTT	CASSPGLRDTEAFF
TRBV11-2	-	TRBJ2-4	-	TGTGCCAGCAGCTTAGTTGTTTTGTCGACGACGGTAGCCAAAAACATTCAGTACTTC	CASSLVVLSTTVAKNIQYF
TRBV5-1	many	TRBJ1-1	-	TGCGCCAGCAGCTTGGTTGGAGGGATGAACACTGAAGCTTTCTTT	CASSLVGGMNTEAFF
TRBV10-3	many	TRBJ2-7	-	TGTGCCATCAGTGAGTCTTATGGCATTAACTACGAGCAGTACTTC	CAISESYGINYEQYF
TRBV10-3	many	TRBJ2-1	TRBD1	TGTGCCATCAGTGATAAAGTGGGACAGGGCCGAATCTCCTACAATGAGCAGTTCTTC	CAISDKVGQGRISYNEQFF
TRBV5-6	-	TRBJ1-1	-	TGTGCCAGCAGCCGAATCCCGAACACTGAAGCTTTCTTT	CASSRIPNTEAFF
TRBV20-1	-	TRBJ2-1	-	TGCAGTGCTCCTCCTCGGGCGAGTACCTCCTACAATAAGCAGTTCTTC	CSAPPRASTSYNKQFF
TRBV5-1	few	TRBJ2-2	TRBD2	TGCGCCAGCAGCCTGACTAGCGGGAAGGTCACCGGGGAGCTGTTTTTT	CASSLTSGKVTGELFF
TRBV19	-	TRBJ2-1	-	TGTGCCAGTAGTATAACGGGAACCTCCTACAATGAGCAGTTCTTC	CASSITGTSYNEQFF
TRBV11-3	-	TRBJ2-1	-	TGTGCCAGCAGCTTAGCCAGCATCAATGAGCAGTTCTTC	CASSLASINEQFF
TRBV27	many	TRBJ2-5	TRBD2	TGTGCCAGCAGTTTACGGCCCCGGGGGGGGACCCAGTACTTC	CASSLRPRGGTQYF
TRBV29-1	few	TRBJ2-1	TRBD2	TGCAGCGTTCCGGGACTAGCGATAGACAATGAGCAGTTCTTC	CSVPGLAIDNEQFF
TRBV14	few	TRBJ1-1	-	TGTGCCAGCAGCCGAGGTTGGACTGAAGCTTTCTTT	CASSRGWTEAFF
TRBV14	few	TRBJ2-1	-	TGTGCCAGCAGCCCTTTAGAAGAAGGACACAGCTCCTACAATGAGCAGTTCTTC	CASSPLEEGHSSYNEQFF
TRBV11-1	-	TRBJ2-5	TRBD2	TGTGCCAGCAGCTTCCAGGGACTAGCGGGAGGGCTTCGGGAGACCCAGTACTTC	CASSFQGLAGGLRETQYF
TRBV7-9	many	TRBJ2-1	TRBD2	TGTGCCAGCAGCCTGGGGACTAGCGGGATTAATGAGCAGTTCTTC	CASSLGTSGINEQFF
TRBV5-1	-	TRBJ1-1	-	TGCGCCAGCAGCTTTTCTGCTACCGCTGAAGCTTTCTTT	CASSFSATAEAFF
TRBV7-9	-	TRBJ1-1	-	TGTGCCAGCAGCTTCATGGGGAACACTGAAGCTTTCTTT	CASSFMGNTEAFF